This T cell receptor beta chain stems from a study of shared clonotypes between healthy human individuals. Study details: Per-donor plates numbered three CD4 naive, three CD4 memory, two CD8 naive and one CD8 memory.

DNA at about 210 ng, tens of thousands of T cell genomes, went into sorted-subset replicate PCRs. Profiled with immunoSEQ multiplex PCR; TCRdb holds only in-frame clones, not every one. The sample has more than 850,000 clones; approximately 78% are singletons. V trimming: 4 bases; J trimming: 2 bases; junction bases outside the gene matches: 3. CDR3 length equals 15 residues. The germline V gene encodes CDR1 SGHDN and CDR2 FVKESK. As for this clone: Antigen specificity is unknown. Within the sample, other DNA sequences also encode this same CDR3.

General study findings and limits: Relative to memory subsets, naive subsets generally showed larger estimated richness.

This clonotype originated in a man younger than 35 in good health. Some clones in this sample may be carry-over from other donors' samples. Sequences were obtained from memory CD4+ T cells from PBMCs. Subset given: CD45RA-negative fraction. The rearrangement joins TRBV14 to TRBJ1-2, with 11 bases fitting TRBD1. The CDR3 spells CASSRRDRGNYGYTF. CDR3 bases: TGTGCCAGCAGCCGTCGGGACAGGGGGAACTATGGCTACACCTTC.